Sequencing of this TCR beta chain was carried out in a study of blood T cell repertoires in COVID-19. Study background: In each case, the material was cDNA or gDNA derived from T cells, B-cell-depleted T cells, or PBMCs.

Original handling: Reference gene primer amplification gave estimated nucleated cell counts. Profiled with immunoSEQ multiplex PCR; TCRdb holds only in-frame clones, not every one. V and J calls and clone size are given by that table; D and trimming were obtained from the DNA. The data hold 270,000 or so clones, with around nine tenths observed a single time. V was clipped by 2 bases and J by 6 bases; unmatched bases: 7. The germline V gene has CDR1 SGHVS and CDR2 FNYEAQ. CDR3 length: 15 residues. Sequences were obtained from peripheral blood. The receptor was isolated from a woman in her forties who had recovered from COVID-19. The rearrangement links TRBV7-6 to TRBJ2-1; 7 positions match TRBD2. CDR3 protein: CASSLKAGVSNEQFF. In nucleotides, the CDR3 is TGTGCCAGCAGCTTAAAGGCGGGAGTATCCAATGAGCAGTTCTTC.